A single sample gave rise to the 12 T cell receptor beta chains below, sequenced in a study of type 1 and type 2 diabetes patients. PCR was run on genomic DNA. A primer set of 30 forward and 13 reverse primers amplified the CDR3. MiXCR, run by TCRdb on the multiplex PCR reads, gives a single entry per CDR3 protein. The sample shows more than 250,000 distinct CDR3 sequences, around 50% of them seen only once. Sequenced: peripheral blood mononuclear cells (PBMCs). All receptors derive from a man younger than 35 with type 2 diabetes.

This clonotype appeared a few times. CDR3 in amino acids: CASSPTGAGTEAFF. CDR3 sequence (DNA): TGTGCCAGCAGTCCCACAGGGGCAGGCACTGAAGCTTTCTTT. The chain joins TRBV6-5 to TRBJ1-1; 7 nucleotides match TRBD1. Germline V gene data show CDR1 as MNHEY and CDR2 as SVGAGI. The CDR3 is 14 residues long. V was pared by 5 bases and J by 4 bases, with 7 bases of the junction left unmatched.

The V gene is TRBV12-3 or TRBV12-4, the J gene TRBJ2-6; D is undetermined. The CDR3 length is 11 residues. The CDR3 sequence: CELAGANVLTF. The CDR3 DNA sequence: TGTGAATTGGCTGGGGCCAACGTCCTGACTTTC.

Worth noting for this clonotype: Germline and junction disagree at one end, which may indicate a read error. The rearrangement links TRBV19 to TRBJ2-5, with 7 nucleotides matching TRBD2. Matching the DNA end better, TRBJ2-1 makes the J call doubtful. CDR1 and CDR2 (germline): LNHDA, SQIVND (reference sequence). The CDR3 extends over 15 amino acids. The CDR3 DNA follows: TGTGCCAGTAGCGGGATAGAGCGGGACTACAATGGGCAGTTCTTC. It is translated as CASSGIERDYNGQFF.

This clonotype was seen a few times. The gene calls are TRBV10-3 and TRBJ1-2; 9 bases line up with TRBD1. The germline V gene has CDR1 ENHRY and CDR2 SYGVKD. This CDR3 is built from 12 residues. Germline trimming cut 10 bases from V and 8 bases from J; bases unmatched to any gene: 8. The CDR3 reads CATQDRGGGYTF. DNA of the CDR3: TGTGCCACCCAGGACAGGGGAGGAGGCTACACCTTC.

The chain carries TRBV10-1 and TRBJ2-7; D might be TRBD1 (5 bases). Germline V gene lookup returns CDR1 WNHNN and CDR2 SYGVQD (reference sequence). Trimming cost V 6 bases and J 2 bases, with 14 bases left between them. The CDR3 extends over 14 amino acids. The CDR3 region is CASSFSDSPYEQYF. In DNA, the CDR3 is TGCGCCAGCAGCTTCAGTGACAGCCCCTACGAGCAGTACTTC.

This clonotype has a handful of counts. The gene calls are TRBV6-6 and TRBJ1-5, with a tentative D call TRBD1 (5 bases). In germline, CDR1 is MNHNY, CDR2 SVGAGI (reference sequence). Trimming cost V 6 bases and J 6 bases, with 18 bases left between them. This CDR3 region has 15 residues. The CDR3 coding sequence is TGTGCCAGCAGAACCGGGACTAACAATCGTCAGCCCCAGCATTTT. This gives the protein CASRTGTNNRQPQHF.

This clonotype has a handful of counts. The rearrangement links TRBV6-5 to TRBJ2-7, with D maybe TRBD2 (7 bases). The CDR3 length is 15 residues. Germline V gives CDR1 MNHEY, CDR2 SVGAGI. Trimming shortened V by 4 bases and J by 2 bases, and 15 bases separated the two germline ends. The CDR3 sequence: CASSSVGAGAYEQYF. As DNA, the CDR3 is TGTGCCAGCAGTTCCGTGGGGGCGGGAGCCTACGAGCAGTACTTC.

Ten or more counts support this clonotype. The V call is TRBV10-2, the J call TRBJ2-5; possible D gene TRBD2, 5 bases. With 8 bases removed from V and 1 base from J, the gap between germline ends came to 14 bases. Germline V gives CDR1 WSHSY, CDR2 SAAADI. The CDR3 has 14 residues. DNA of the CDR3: TGCGCCAGCGAGAGCGGTATTAGCCAAGAGACCCAGTACTTC. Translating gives CASESGISQETQYF.

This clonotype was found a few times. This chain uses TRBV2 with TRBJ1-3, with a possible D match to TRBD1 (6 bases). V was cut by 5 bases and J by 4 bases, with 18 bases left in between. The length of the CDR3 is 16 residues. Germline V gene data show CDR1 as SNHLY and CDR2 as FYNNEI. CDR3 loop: CASSLTGQGTGNTIYF. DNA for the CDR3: TGTGCCAGCAGTCTTACCGGGCAGGGGACGGGAAACACCATATATTTT.

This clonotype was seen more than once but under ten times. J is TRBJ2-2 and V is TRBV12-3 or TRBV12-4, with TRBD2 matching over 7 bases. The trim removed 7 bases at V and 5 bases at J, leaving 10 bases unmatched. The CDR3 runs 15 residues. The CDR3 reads CASTNGLVMTGELFF. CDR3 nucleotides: TGTGCCAGCACCAATGGACTAGTAATGACCGGGGAGCTGTTTTTT.

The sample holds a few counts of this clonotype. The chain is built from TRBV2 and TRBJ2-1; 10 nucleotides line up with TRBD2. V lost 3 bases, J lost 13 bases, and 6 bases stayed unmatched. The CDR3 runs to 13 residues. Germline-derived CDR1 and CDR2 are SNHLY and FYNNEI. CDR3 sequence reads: CASSDVLAGVQFF. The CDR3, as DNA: TGTGCCAGCAGTGATGTTCTAGCGGGAGTCCAGTTCTTC.

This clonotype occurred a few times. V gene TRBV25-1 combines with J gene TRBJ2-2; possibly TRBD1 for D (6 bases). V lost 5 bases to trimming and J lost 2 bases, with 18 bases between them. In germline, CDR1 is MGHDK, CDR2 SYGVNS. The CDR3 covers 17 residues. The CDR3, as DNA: TGTGCCAGCAGTCACCCTCTGGGGGCCTCAAACACCGGGGAGCTGTTTTTT. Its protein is CASSHPLGASNTGELFF.